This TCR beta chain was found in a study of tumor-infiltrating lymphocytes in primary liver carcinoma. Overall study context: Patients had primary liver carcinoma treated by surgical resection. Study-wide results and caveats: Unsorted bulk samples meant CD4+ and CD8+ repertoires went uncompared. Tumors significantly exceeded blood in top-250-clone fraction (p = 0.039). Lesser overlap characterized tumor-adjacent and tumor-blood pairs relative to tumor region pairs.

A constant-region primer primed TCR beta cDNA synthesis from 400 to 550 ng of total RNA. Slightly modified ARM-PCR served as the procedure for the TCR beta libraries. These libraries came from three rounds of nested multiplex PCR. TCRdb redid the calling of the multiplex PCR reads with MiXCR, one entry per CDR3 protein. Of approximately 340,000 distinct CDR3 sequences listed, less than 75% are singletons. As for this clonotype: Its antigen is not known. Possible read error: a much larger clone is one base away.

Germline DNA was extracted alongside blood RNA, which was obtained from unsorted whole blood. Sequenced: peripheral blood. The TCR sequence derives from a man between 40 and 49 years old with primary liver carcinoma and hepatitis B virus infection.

The CDR3 region is CASSLNSLYGQYF. CDR3 nucleotide sequence: TGTGCCAGCAGCTTAAACAGCCTCTACGGGCAGTACTTC. The chain has TRBV11-2 and TRBJ2-7; D uncertain. CDR1 is SGHAT and CDR2 is FQNNGV in the germline V gene. The CDR3 extends over 13 amino acids.